This T cell receptor beta chain was captured by sequencing in a study of T cells in Graves' hyperthyroidism and ophthalmopathy (dated by TCRdb to about 2019). Looking at the study overall: Peripheral blood was collected at initial diagnosis, before any treatment. To identify distinguishing TCR V-J signatures, a discovery cohort of about 100 patients was used, comprising roughly 45 with Graves' ophthalmopathy and 57 with stable Graves' hyperthyroidism. Prospective prediction of ophthalmopathy was tested in an independent validation cohort consisting of some 18 hyperthyroidism patients and approximately 16 patients who later progressed to ophthalmopathy. The approximately 98 discovery patients were randomly divided into training and test sets at a 7:3 ratio. Thyroid tissue and blood T-cell repertoires from about six Graves' hyperthyroidism patients were also compared in the study. After sampling, hyperthyroidism patients received methimazole starting at 30 mg daily, and ophthalmopathy patients received high-dose intravenous methylprednisolone. According to the paper, TCR Vbeta CDR3 sequencing was carried out on some 130 peripheral blood samples, which came from approximately 43 ophthalmopathy, approximately 78 hyperthyroidism and roughly 17 progressor patients. Here is what the overall study found, with its caveats: A 13 V-J signature model separated ophthalmopathy from stable hyperthyroidism, with approximately 87% sensitivity and about 81% specificity in cross-validation and 80%/75% in testing. Blood samples also contained most of the expanded thyroid clonotypes (frequency above 0.001), which suggests that blood repertoires may reflect thyroid immune responses. In validation, the model predicted progression to ophthalmopathy with around 71% sensitivity and 72% to 85% specificity, a median of around six months before onset. No statistical method was used to fix the sample size in advance, and group allocation was not hidden from the investigators.

Of note for this clonotype: Its specific antigen is unknown. Within one base of it there is no much larger clone, and no base qualities were kept.

TCR beta CDR3 regions were amplified from RNA transcripts. The first round of RT-PCR for the TCR CDR3 was performed with the HTBI primer set and the Qiagen OneStep RT-PCR kit. Libraries were constructed in a second round of multiplex PCR, after which size selection and purification were performed. The libraries were sequenced on an Illumina HiSeq2000 using paired-end 100 bp reads. The study's own analysis went as follows. SOAPnuke was used to process the raw data, throwing out any read that contained adapters or uncalled bases, had a mean Phred below 15, or lacked an exact constant-primer or identifier match. COPE v1.2.5 was used to merge high-quality paired reads, and clonotypes were defined as unique nucleotide sequences. MiTCR v1.1 was used to align clonotypes to the IMGT TRBV, TRBD and TRBJ reference segments. The analysis was restricted to V-J combinations with a frequency above 0.0001, which together covered roughly 99% of the repertoires. A TCS score was defined as the ratio of F50 (clonal expansion) to E x V (chaos), with BLOSUM62-based TCRdist applied between CDR3 peptides within each V-J. Welch's t-statistics and random forest reduced approximately 520 V-J features to 10 to 15, which were used in a naive Bayes classifier (R e1071). TCRdb applied fastp at Q25 and MiXCR to the public reads, then kept only in-frame beta chains. Rows are unified per CDR3 protein, each entry keeping the most common DNA and genes. The V and J calls were determined by TCRdb, not by the authors. This sample is represented by some 370,000 distinct CDR3 sequences; more than 13% of them were singletons. The top ten hold 25% to 30% of the sample.

Ophthalmopathy patients had moderately to severely active disease, with a Clinical Activity Score of 3 or more, a NOSPECS grade of 4 or more, and a disease duration of less than 3 months. Exclusion was applied to patients with uncontrolled infections, other autoimmune diseases, pregnancy or lactation. Clinical symptoms, serum thyroxine and TRAb, thyroid ultrasound, and orbital computed tomography formed the basis for the diagnoses. PBMCs were separated from approximately 9.9 ml of fresh peripheral blood using Ficoll-Paque density gradient centrifugation. Total RNA was extracted using Trizol reagent, and RNA quality was assessed on an Agilent 2100 Bioanalyzer. V gives up 8 bases and J gives up 6 bases, and the segment between their germline ends measures 10 bases. Including cysteine and phenylalanine, the CDR3 has 12 amino acids. Left in the record is the CDR3 DNA by itself, 36 bases read in frame from the first base. In the germline V gene (reference sequence), CDR1 corresponds to LNHDA and CDR2 to SQIVND.

The chain uses TRBV19 and TRBJ2-2; the D gene is tentatively TRBD1 or TRBD2, each matching 6 bases. Sequencing was carried out using blood. This receptor was taken from a man aged 50-59 years with Graves' ophthalmopathy. The nucleotide sequence is TGTGCCAGTGAGGGGGAGGCCGGGGAGCTGTTTTTT. Translated, this is CASEGEAGELFF.